What follows are 21 T cell receptor beta chains derived from one specimen sequenced in a study of CD8+CD57+ T cells in acquired aplastic anemia. Genomic DNA served as template for TCR beta VDJ and CDR3 profiling. TCRdb reanalysed the reads using MiXCR and keeps one entry per CDR3 protein. The data show about 130,000 distinct CDR3 sequences, more than 35% seen once. Sequenced: sorted CD4+, CD8+, or CD8+CD57+ T cells (not recorded which) from PBMCs. These receptors were collected from a human donor in good health, serving as a control.

In the case of this clonotype: One end of the junction varies from germline; a read error may be responsible. The chain links TRBV24-1 to TRBJ2-5; D may be TRBD1 (6 bases). Per germline, CDR1 KGHDR and CDR2 SFDVKD. The CDR3 loop spans 14 amino acids. The CDR3 DNA is TGTGCCACCAGTGATTGGACAGAACAAGGGACCCAGTACTTC. Translated, it gives CATSDWTEQGTQYF.

V and J are TRBV7-2 and TRBJ2-3; no clear D. CDR3 length: 12 residues. The V gene's germline CDR1 is SGHTA and CDR2 FQGNSA. With 5 bases removed from V and 5 bases from J, the gap between germline ends came to 8 bases. CDR3 sequence reads: CASSRNGDTQYF. As DNA, the CDR3 is TGTGCCAGCAGCCGTAACGGAGATACGCAGTATTTT. The full variable domain, its missing parts supplied by reference TRBV7-2 and TRBJ2-3, is GAGVSQSPSNKVTEKGKDVELRCDPISGHTALYWYRQSLGQGLEFLIYFQGNSAPDKSGLPSDRFSAERTGGSVSTLTIQRTQQEDSAVYLCASSRNGDTQYFGPGTRLTVL.

This clonotype was counted between two and nine times. The chain carries TRBV12-5 and TRBJ1-4; perhaps TRBD1 as D (6 bases). Trimming shortened V by 1 base and J by 7 bases, and 16 bases separated the two germline ends. Germline V gene lookup returns CDR1 LGHNT and CDR2 FRNRAP. CDR3 length equals 16 residues. CDR3 region: CASGLGDSIRGEKLFF. Here the CDR3 DNA reads TGTGCTAGTGGTTTGGGGGACTCCATCAGGGGTGAAAAACTGTTTTTT.

Points on this clonotype: This likely comes from a read error, as the CDR3 has no conserved phenylalanine or tryptophan at its end. The chain employs TRBV5-1 and TRBJ2-7, with D possibly being TRBD1 (6 bases). The V gene's germline CDR1 is SGHRS and CDR2 YFSETQ. This CDR3 is built from 16 residues. Trimming took off 5 bases at V and 1 base at J, with 19 bases between the two ends. CDR3 loop: CASSVYSGTYSYEQYI. CDR3 coding DNA: TGCGCCAGCAGTGTTTACTCCGGGACATATTCCTACGAGCAGTACATC.

This clonotype was seen at least ten times. The chain is built from TRBV2 and TRBJ1-1; 7 bases match TRBD1. This CDR3 contains 15 residues. Germline V lookup: CDR1 SNHLY, CDR2 FYNNEI. Losses at the gene ends were 6 bases for V and 2 bases for J; bases not matched to a gene: 9. The CDR3 here is CASRVRQGSNTEAFF. Written as DNA, the CDR3 is TGTGCCAGCAGGGTGCGACAGGGAAGTAACACTGAAGCTTTCTTT.

The table lists this clonotype with many counts. The V gene is TRBV20-1, the J gene TRBJ2-3, with TRBD2 matching over 7 bases. Germline lookup yields CDR1 DFQATT and CDR2 SNEGSKA (reference sequence). The CDR3 runs to 13 residues. The V segment lost 4 bases and the J segment 6 bases; nucleotides outside the gene matches: 7. The CDR3, as DNA: TGCAGTGCTACAGAGACTAGCCAGGATACGCAGTATTTT. This encodes CSATETSQDTQYF.

This clonotype has a single count. Mismatch with germline at one junction end may stem from a read error. The chain links TRBV19 to TRBJ2-5; 13 bases are shared with TRBD2. Germline values: CDR1 LNHDA, CDR2 SQIVND (reference sequence). The CDR3 length is 14 residues. The CDR3 region has the DNA TGTGCCGGACTAGCGGGAGACTACCAAGAGACCCGGTACTTC. This gives the protein CAGLAGDYQETRYF.

This clonotype occurred a few times. The chain couples TRBV15 to TRBJ1-6; D perhaps matches TRBD1 (5 bases). The CDR3 contains 14 residues. In germline, CDR1 is LNHNV, CDR2 YYDKDF (reference sequence). Trimming took off 4 bases at V and 8 bases at J, with 12 bases between the two ends. This CDR3 is CATSTGGYDSPLHF. The CDR3 DNA reads TGTGCCACCAGCACCGGGGGTTACGATTCACCCCTCCACTTT.

This clonotype was seen repeatedly, ten times or more. The chain links TRBV2 to TRBJ1-2; D might be TRBD1 (5 bases). This CDR3 is built from 13 residues. The germline V gene encodes CDR1 SNHLY and CDR2 FYNNEI. The V and J ends lost 4 bases and 4 bases respectively, with 10 bases between them. CDR3 DNA sequence: TGTGCCAGCAGTGCGCCGGGGCGCTATGGCTACACCTTC. Its protein product is CASSAPGRYGYTF. Combining the CDR3 with reference TRBV2 and TRBJ1-2 gives the whole variable domain EPEVTQTPSHQVTQMGQEVILRCVPISNHLYFYWYRQILGQKVEFLVSFYNNEISEKSEIFDDQFSVERPDGSNFTLKIRSTKLEDSAMYFCASSAPGRYGYTFGSGTRLTVV.

Only a few counts were recorded for this clonotype. This chain joins TRBV3-1 and TRBJ1-6, with D tentatively TRBD1 (5 bases). Germline-derived CDR1 and CDR2 are LGHDT and YNNKEL (reference sequence). V lost 11 bases to trimming and J lost 9 bases, with 20 bases between them. This CDR3 is 14 amino acids long. DNA of the CDR3: TGTGCCTGCACCCCCGGGACGGCGGCTTCACCCCTCCACTTT. It codes for CACTPGTAASPLHF. The full variable domain, rest sourced from reference TRBV3-1 and TRBJ1-6, is DTAVSQTPKYLVTQMGNDKSIKCEQNLGHDTMYWYKQDSKKFLKIMFSYNNKELIINETVPNRFSPKSPDKAHLNLHINSLELGDSAVYFCACTPGTAASPLHFGNGTRLTVT.

A note on this clonotype: Possible read error: a much larger clone is one base away. The chain recombines TRBV4-1 with TRBJ2-5; D is possibly TRBD1 (5 bases). CDR1 is MGHRA and CDR2 is YSYEKL in the germline V gene. The CDR3 has 14 residues. Trimming shortened V by 4 bases and J by 9 bases, and 18 bases separated the two germline ends. CDR3: CASSRVSFVGPQYF. CDR3 nucleotide sequence: TGCGCCAGCAGCCGAGTATCGTTCGTGGGGCCCCAGTACTTC.

The rearrangement uses TRBV3-1 and TRBJ1-1; TRBD1 might be the D (5 bases). The CDR3 has 14 amino acids. Trimming cost V 4 bases and J 0 bases, with 9 bases left between them. Germline V CDR1 and CDR2: LGHDT, YNNKEL (reference sequence). CDR3 bases: TGTGCCAGCAGCCGCGGGACGATGAACACTGAAGCTTTCTTT. As protein: CASSRGTMNTEAFF. Full variable domain (remainder filled in from reference TRBV3-1 and TRBJ1-1): DTAVSQTPKYLVTQMGNDKSIKCEQNLGHDTMYWYKQDSKKFLKIMFSYNNKELIINETVPNRFSPKSPDKAHLNLHINSLELGDSAVYFCASSRGTMNTEAFFGQGTRLTVV.

This chain uses TRBV7-3 with TRBJ1-6; TRBD1 aligns across 7 bases. The V gene's germline CDR1 is SGHTA and CDR2 FQGTGA. This CDR3 is built from 15 residues. J lost 6 bases, V lost 4 bases, and 6 bases had no gene match. The CDR3 loop is CASSSTGRSNSPLHF. The CDR3, as DNA: TGTGCCAGCAGCTCGACAGGGAGATCTAATTCACCCCTCCACTTT.

CDR3 sequence (DNA): TGTGCCAGCAGCCAGCCATCCCGGACTAGCGGGCACCACGAGCAGTACTTC. Translated: CASSQPSRTSGHHEQYF. The chain recombines TRBV14 with TRBJ2-7, with 11 nucleotides matching TRBD2. V trimming: 3 bases; J trimming: 5 bases; junction bases outside the gene matches: 12. Germline loops: CDR1 SGHDN, CDR2 FVKESK. The CDR3 consists of 17 residues.

This clonotype was detected only a few times. This chain links TRBV5-5 with TRBJ1-1; D not resolved. The V end was cut by 4 bases, the J end by 6 bases, with 13 bases between. Germline values: CDR1 SGHKS, CDR2 YYEKEE (reference sequence). The CDR3 loop spans 13 amino acids. The chain's CDR3 is CASSPTNLPEAFF. For the CDR3, the DNA is TGTGCCAGCAGCCCCACTAACCTCCCTGAAGCTTTCTTT.

This chain joins TRBV25-1 and TRBJ1-5, with TRBD1 matching 11 bases. Losses at the gene ends were 7 bases for V and 8 bases for J; bases not matched to a gene: 7. This CDR3 contains 14 residues. In germline, CDR1 is MGHDK, CDR2 SYGVNS. CDR3 in amino acids: CASTRTGGEEPQHF. The CDR3, as DNA: TGTGCCAGCACCCGGACAGGGGGCGAAGAGCCCCAGCATTTT.

The rearrangement uses TRBV20-1 and TRBJ1-4; TRBD1 is a possible D gene (5 bases). Trimming pared 2 bases from V and 6 bases from J, leaving 13 bases between. The CDR3 contains 14 residues. Looked up from germline, CDR1 is DFQATT and CDR2 is SNEGSKA (reference sequence). The CDR3 DNA follows: TGCAGTGCTAGACACGTCCAGGGCGATGAAAAACTGTTTTTT. It yields the protein CSARHVQGDEKLFF.

This clonotype has just a few counts. The chain recombines TRBV19 with TRBJ1-5; 10 nucleotides agree with TRBD1. Germline V gives CDR1 LNHDA, CDR2 SQIVND (reference sequence). Trimming removed 4 bases from V and 7 bases from J; junction bases left unmatched: 7. There are 15 residues in the CDR3. The CDR3 region has the DNA TGTGCCAGTAGTACGGGGACAGGGGTGCACCAGCCCCAGCATTTT. Its translation is CASSTGTGVHQPQHF.

Only one count was recorded for this clonotype. The chain combines TRBV10-3 with TRBJ2-1; 9 bases align to TRBD1. With V trimmed by 5 bases and J by 1 base, 12 bases remained unmatched. The CDR3 consists of 18 residues. CDR1 and CDR2 (germline): ENHRY, SYGVKD. The CDR3 here is CAISPPGQGPESYNEQFF. CDR3 DNA: TGTGCCATCAGTCCACCGGGACAGGGACCAGAATCCTACAATGAGCAGTTCTTC.

A note on this clonotype: The DNA is left out, because the CDR3 cannot be placed on it with certainty; the CDR3 is given as TCRdb lists it. The chain couples TRBV7-6 to TRBJ2-5; TRBD1 is taken as the D call from the table, unchecked against the DNA. Including both end residues, the CDR3 is 17 amino acids long. In germline, CDR1 is SGHVS, CDR2 FNYEAQ. The CDR3 reads CASSFLSLSTREETQYF.

The chain has TRBV25-1 and TRBJ2-7, with D possibly called TRBD1 or TRBD2 (5 bases each). This CDR3 contains 16 residues. The ends were cut back, 2 bases at V and 1 base at J, with 15 bases in the middle. In germline, CDR1 is MGHDK, CDR2 SYGVNS. In DNA, the CDR3 is TGTGCCAGCAGTGAAGCTCCGGGACCCCGATCCTACGAGCAGTACTTC. This sequence encodes CASSEAPGPRSYEQYF.